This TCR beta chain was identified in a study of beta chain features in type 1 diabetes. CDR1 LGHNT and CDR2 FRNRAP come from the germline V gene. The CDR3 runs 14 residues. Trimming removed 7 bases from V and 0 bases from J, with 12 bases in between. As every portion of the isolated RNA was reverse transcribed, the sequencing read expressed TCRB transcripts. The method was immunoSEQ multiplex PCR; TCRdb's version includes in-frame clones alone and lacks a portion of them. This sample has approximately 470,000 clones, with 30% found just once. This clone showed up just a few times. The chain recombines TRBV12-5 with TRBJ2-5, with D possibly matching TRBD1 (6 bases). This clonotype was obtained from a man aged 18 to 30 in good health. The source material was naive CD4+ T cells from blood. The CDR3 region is CASDRVRDQETQYF. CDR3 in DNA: TGTGCTAGTGACAGGGTCCGCGACCAAGAGACCCAGTACTTC. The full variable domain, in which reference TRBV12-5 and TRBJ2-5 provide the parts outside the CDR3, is DARVTQTPRHKVTEMGQEVTMRCQPILGHNTVFWYRQTMMQGLELLAYFRNRAPLDDSGMPKDRFSAEMPDATLATLKIQPSEPRDSAVYFCASDRVRDQETQYFGPGTRLLVL.